Included here is one TCR beta chain sequence, with context. This clonotype was recorded a few times. The antigen this receptor binds is unknown. Base quality data are lacking; no much larger clone is found one base away. The data were obtained in a study of blood T cells in healthy people across ages (dated by TCRdb to the mid-2010s). At the level of the whole study: Template switching captured roughly one uniquely barcoded TCR beta cDNA molecule per two T cells in model experiments. To track age-related changes in TCR beta repertoire diversity, the study relied on deep sequencing normalized with unique cDNA molecular identifiers. The donors were divided into four age groups: young (average around 16 years), middle-aged (approximately 41), aged (around 67) and long-lived (about 79). Using the same blood draw, the study looked at two additional independent replicas of 1 million unique cDNA reads for two donors, one aged 18 to 30 and the other aged 80 or older. To avoid experimental bias, donors of different ages were spread randomly across the sequencing lanes. The paper as a whole reports these results and caveats: Compared with the aged group, the long-lived group had more naive CD4+ T cells, fewer expanded clones and increased TCR diversity, a pattern suggesting age selection. Conclusive comparison of naive and antigen-experienced compartments was prevented by the profiling of bulk unsorted PBMCs. A strong correlation was found between observed TCR beta diversity and the percentage of naive T cells measured by flow cytometry. Donor CMV infection status was unknown, potentially confounding age-related changes in expanded clonotypes. Observed TCR beta diversity per million T cells fell roughly linearly with age, and a significant reduction was already apparent by age approximately 40. Estimates of total diversity based on one million sequenced T cells were considered lower bounds and underestimates.

At the junction V is shortened by 4 bases and J by 5 bases, with 17 bases in between. The germline V gene specifies MNHEY as CDR1 and SVGEGT as CDR2. The CDR3 runs 15 amino acids, cysteine and phenylalanine included. Only CDR3 DNA remains: 45 bases, in frame from the first base. The donors were 40 or so Caucasian individuals from Russia, aged roughly 6 to 90 years, who were systemically healthy. Each donor gave about 11 milliliters of peripheral blood, drawn into EDTA-treated Vacutainer tubes. Ficoll-Paque density-gradient centrifugation was used to isolate PBMCs, with at least 6 million per sample. Trizol reagent was used to extract total RNA from the PBMCs, yielding at least 5.5 micrograms per sample. For every donor, an aliquot of PBMCs went through flow cytometry to measure the percentages of naive CD45RAhigh/CD27high T cells. Library construction relied on 5' RACE. The sequencer was an Illumina HiSeq 2500. A second PCR of 7 to 11 cycles was performed with a sample-barcoded 5' primer and a J-beta primer mix. A template-switch 5' adaptor carrying 12 random nucleotides introduced a unique molecular identifier onto each TCR beta cDNA molecule. Each sample yielded at least 3 million CDR3-containing paired-end reads. First-strand cDNA was synthesized from all RNA with the Mint cDNA synthesis kit, primed by a TRBC-specific oligonucleotide. All cDNA was treated with uracil-DNA glycosylase and then went through a first 18-cycle PCR with the universal primers M1SS and BC2_uni_R. The study's own analysis went as follows. Each sample was normalized by randomly selecting 1 million high-quality reads, each carrying a distinct molecular identifier. Reads with shared molecular identifiers were discarded instead of being binned into consensus sequences. MiTCR, set to a Q25 quality threshold and the strictest error-elimination algorithm, was used for CDR3 identification, clonotype clustering and error correction. A nonparametric unseen species model with Euler transformation was used to estimate a lower bound on total TCR beta diversity. TCRdb applied fastp at Q25 and MiXCR to the public reads, then kept only in-frame beta chains. Entries that share a CDR3 protein sequence are merged under the most common genes and DNA. For this entry, the V and J calls and clone size follow TCRdb and not the study's own pipeline. This sample holds about 970,000 distinct CDR3 sequences; just over 50% were observed only once. The ten largest clones capture over 20% of the sample.

Sequencing was performed on blood. The clonotype was recovered from a woman aged 55-70 years in good health. The sequence links TRBV6-2 or TRBV6-3 to TRBJ2-5; TRBD1 is a weak D gene call, 6 bases matching. The DNA reads TGTGCCAGCAGTTTGGGGGCGACAGCCCCGGAGACCCAGTACTTC. Translated, it gives CASSLGATAPETQYF.